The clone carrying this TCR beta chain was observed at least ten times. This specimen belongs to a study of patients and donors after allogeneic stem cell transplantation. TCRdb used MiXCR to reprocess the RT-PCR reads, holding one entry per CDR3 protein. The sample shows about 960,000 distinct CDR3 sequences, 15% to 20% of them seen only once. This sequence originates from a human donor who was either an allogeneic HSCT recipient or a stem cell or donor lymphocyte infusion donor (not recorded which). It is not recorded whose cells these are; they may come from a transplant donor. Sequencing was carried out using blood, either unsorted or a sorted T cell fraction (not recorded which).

CDR3 nucleotide sequence: TGCAGCGCCAAAAAGGGGACCTACGAGCAGTACTTC. Translating gives CSAKKGTYEQYF. The chain employs TRBV29-1 and TRBJ2-7, with D possibly being TRBD1 (5 bases). V lost 7 bases to trimming and J lost 2 bases, with 12 bases between them. Germline CDR1 reads SQVTM; CDR2 reads ANQGSEA. This CDR3 comprises 12 residues.